The table lists the clone carrying this T cell receptor (beta chain) with many counts. Its antigen is not known. This sample is part of a study of beta chain features in type 1 diabetes. With V trimmed by 4 bases and J by 6 bases, 11 bases remained unmatched. Per germline, CDR1 MGHRA and CDR2 YSYEKL. The CDR3 length is 15 residues. Findings of the study overall: Among patients with Type 1 diabetes, TCRB CDR3s were moderately but significantly shorter in every one of the four CD4+ subsets.

The whole isolated RNA underwent reverse transcription, so sequencing captured expressed TCRB transcripts. Method: immunoSEQ multiplex PCR; TCRdb's copy keeps in-frame clones and lacks some. The sample has some 350,000 clones; over 8.5% are singletons. The sequence was collected from a man aged 30 to 45 with type 1 diabetes. The rearrangement uses TRBV4-1 and TRBJ2-7; TRBD2 matches at 8 bases. The sequencing sample was made of central memory CD4+ T cells from blood. The CDR3 loop reads CASSLTGGLRREQYF. CDR3 nucleotide sequence: TGCGCCAGCAGCCTGACGGGAGGGCTCAGGCGCGAGCAGTACTTC.